A selection of T cell receptor beta chains follows, all from one sample in a study of cytomegalovirus exposure and HLA in healthy donors. Data came from immunoSEQ multiplex PCR; TCRdb stores just in-frame clones and leaves some out. This table has 100,000 or so clones, about 59% appearing once. Source material: PBMCs. These receptors all stem from a man aged 25 to 40 in good health and CMV-seropositive. CDR3s include the opening cysteine and the closing phenylalanine or tryptophan. Fields, in order: V gene, D gene, clone size, J gene, CDR3 DNA, CDR3 protein. A D gene is named only where the DNA matches it firmly. Some rows mark clone size as missing; the rest say once, few, many or name a class of expanded clone.

v_gene: TRBV7-8
d_gene: NA
abundance: NA
j_gene: TRBJ2-7
CDR3nt: TGTGCCAGCAGCTTAGGGGCAGAGTTCGGCGAGCAGTACTTC
CDR3aa: CASSLGAEFGEQYF

v_gene: TRBV9
d_gene: NA
abundance: NA
j_gene: TRBJ1-4
CDR3nt: TGTGCCAGCAGCCCCCCTTGGGCCCAGGGGGAAAAACTGTTTTTT
CDR3aa: CASSPPWAQGEKLFF

v_gene: TRBV9
d_gene: TRBD1
abundance: NA
j_gene: TRBJ2-7
CDR3nt: TGTGCCAGCAGCATAGGCGAGGACAGGGAAACCGAGCAGTACTTC
CDR3aa: CASSIGEDRETEQYF

v_gene: TRBV29-1
d_gene: NA
abundance: NA
j_gene: TRBJ2-3
CDR3nt: TGCAGCGTTGGGGGCAGACACACAGATACGCAGTATTTT
CDR3aa: CSVGGRHTDTQYF

v_gene: TRBV15
d_gene: NA
abundance: NA
j_gene: TRBJ1-5
CDR3nt: TGTGCCACCAGCAGAATCGACAGTGTGCTAAGCAATCAGCCCCAGCATTTT
CDR3aa: CATSRIDSVLSNQPQHF

v_gene: TRBV19
d_gene: TRBD1
abundance: few
j_gene: TRBJ2-7
CDR3nt: TGTGCCAGTAGTAACTGGGGGACAGGGGTACACGAGCAGTACTTC
CDR3aa: CASSNWGTGVHEQYF

v_gene: TRBV5-1
d_gene: NA
abundance: NA
j_gene: TRBJ1-1
CDR3nt: TGCGCCAGCAGCTTGGCGGGGTACACTGAAGCTTTCTTT
CDR3aa: CASSLAGYTEAFF

v_gene: TRBV11-3
d_gene: TRBD1
abundance: NA
j_gene: TRBJ2-1
CDR3nt: TGTGCCAGCAGCTTAGGGGACAGCTACAATGAGCAGTTCTTC
CDR3aa: CASSLGDSYNEQFF

v_gene: TRBV19
d_gene: NA
abundance: NA
j_gene: TRBJ1-2
CDR3nt: TGTGCCAGTAGCCCGGGACAACGCGTTAACTATGGCTACACCTTC
CDR3aa: CASSPGQRVNYGYTF

v_gene: TRBV11-3
d_gene: TRBD1
abundance: few
j_gene: TRBJ2-7
CDR3nt: TGTGCCAGCAGCGCCCCCGGACAGGGGGAATACGAGCAGTACTTC
CDR3aa: CASSAPGQGEYEQYF

v_gene: TRBV7-9
d_gene: NA
abundance: NA
j_gene: TRBJ1-1
CDR3nt: TGTGCCAGCAGCTTACAAATTGACAGTTTCGGTAAAGCTTTCTTT
CDR3aa: CASSLQIDSFGKAFF

v_gene: TRBV7-9
d_gene: TRBD1
abundance: few
j_gene: TRBJ1-1
CDR3nt: TGTGCCAGCAGCTTAGAGGTTGGCAGGGGGACTGAAGCTTTCTTT
CDR3aa: CASSLEVGRGTEAFF

v_gene: TRBV5-1
d_gene: TRBD1
abundance: NA
j_gene: TRBJ1-5
CDR3nt: TGCGCCAGCAGCTTCCGACAGGGGGAGCCCCAGCATTTT
CDR3aa: CASSFRQGEPQHF

v_gene: TRBV6-5
d_gene: TRBD1
abundance: NA
j_gene: TRBJ2-7
CDR3nt: TGTGCCAGCAGTTGGGGGACAGGGAGCTCCTACGAGCAGTACTTC
CDR3aa: CASSWGTGSSYEQYF

v_gene: TRBV13
d_gene: NA
abundance: NA
j_gene: TRBJ2-4
CDR3nt: TGTGCCAGCAGCTTAGGAGGGGTAGCCATTCAGTACTTC
CDR3aa: CASSLGGVAIQYF

v_gene: TRBV13
d_gene: TRBD1
abundance: NA
j_gene: TRBJ2-3
CDR3nt: TGTGCCAGCAGCCCGACAGGGTTGGCAGATACGCAGTATTTT
CDR3aa: CASSPTGLADTQYF

v_gene: TRBV18
d_gene: TRBD1
abundance: few
j_gene: TRBJ2-3
CDR3nt: TGTGCCAGCTCAGAGACAGGGCCGACAGATACGCAGTATTTT
CDR3aa: CASSETGPTDTQYF

v_gene: TRBV14
d_gene: NA
abundance: NA
j_gene: TRBJ2-5
CDR3nt: TGTGCCAGCAGCCAAGTTTATAGAGAGACCCAGTACTTC
CDR3aa: CASSQVYRETQYF

v_gene: TRBV5-4
d_gene: TRBD1
abundance: NA
j_gene: TRBJ2-3
CDR3nt: TGTGCCAGCAGCGAGGGACAGTGGGGAGATACGCAGTATTTT
CDR3aa: CASSEGQWGDTQYF

v_gene: TRBV14
d_gene: NA
abundance: NA
j_gene: TRBJ2-2
CDR3nt: TGTGCCAGCAGCCCCAGGGTGATCACTGGGGAGCTGTTTTTT
CDR3aa: CASSPRVITGELFF

v_gene: TRBV2
d_gene: TRBD1
abundance: few
j_gene: TRBJ1-2
CDR3nt: TGTGCCAGCAGTCCACGCCCGACAGGGGGTAACAATGGCTACACCTTC
CDR3aa: CASSPRPTGGNNGYTF

v_gene: TRBV10-3
d_gene: TRBD2
abundance: NA
j_gene: TRBJ2-1
CDR3nt: TGTGCCATCAGTACTAGCGGGGGAGCCTCCTACAATGAGCAGTTCTTC
CDR3aa: CAISTSGGASYNEQFF

v_gene: TRBV19
d_gene: TRBD2
abundance: few
j_gene: TRBJ2-2
CDR3nt: TGTGCCAGTAGATTAGCGGGCAACACCGGGGAGCTGTTTTTT
CDR3aa: CASRLAGNTGELFF

v_gene: TRBV9
d_gene: TRBD2
abundance: NA
j_gene: TRBJ2-1
CDR3nt: TGTGCCAGCAGCGTGTCTAGCGGCTACAATGAGCAGTTCTTC
CDR3aa: CASSVSSGYNEQFF

v_gene: TRBV30
d_gene: NA
abundance: NA
j_gene: TRBJ1-1
CDR3nt: TGTGCCTGGAGTGTATGGCTTCCTCAAGAAGGGAGCACTGAAGCTTTCTTT
CDR3aa: CAWSVWLPQEGSTEAFF